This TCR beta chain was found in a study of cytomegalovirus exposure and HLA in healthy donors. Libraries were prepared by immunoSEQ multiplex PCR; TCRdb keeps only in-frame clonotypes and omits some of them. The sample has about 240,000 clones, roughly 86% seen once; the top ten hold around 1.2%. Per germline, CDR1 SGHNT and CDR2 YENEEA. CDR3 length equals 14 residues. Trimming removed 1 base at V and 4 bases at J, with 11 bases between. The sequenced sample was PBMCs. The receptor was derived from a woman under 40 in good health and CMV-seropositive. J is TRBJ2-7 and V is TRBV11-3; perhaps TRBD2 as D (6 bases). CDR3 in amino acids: CASSLGSGRYEQYF. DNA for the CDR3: TGTGCCAGCAGCTTAGGGTCAGGGAGGTACGAGCAGTACTTC.